This T cell receptor beta chain stems from a study of control samples from healthy donors and cancer patients. The data were produced by immunoSEQ multiplex PCR, yet TCRdb's version contains in-frame clones alone and is incomplete. The sample has approximately 100,000 clones; roughly nine tenths are singletons. The CDR3 has 12 residues. The V end was cut by 1 base, the J end by 5 bases, with 5 bases between. The source material was blood. The receptor's source is a young man in good health. This chain uses TRBV23-1 with TRBJ1-1; D unclear. TRBV23-1 carries the ORF label, with uncertain function. CDR3 nucleotide sequence: TGCGCCAGCAGTCAATTTGGTACTGAAGCTTTCTTT. Translated, it gives CASSQFGTEAFF.